The TCR beta chain under discussion was sequenced for a study of blood T cell repertoires in COVID-19. About the study: PBMCs, B-cell-depleted T cells, or T cells were the source of the cDNA or gDNA that made up the material.

Germline V gives CDR1 MDHEN, CDR2 SYDVKM. The CDR3 sequence is 16 residues long. Losses at the gene ends were 10 bases for V and 9 bases for J; bases not matched to a gene: 13. Which cohort a participant joined came from the clinical history participants gave. In the original workflow: Reference gene primer amplification gave nucleated cell count estimates. The method was immunoSEQ multiplex PCR; TCRdb's version includes in-frame clones alone and lacks a portion of them. The DNA gave D and trimming, while V, J and clone size come from that table. Here the sample spans about 270,000 clones, under 95% being singletons.

This chain links TRBV28 with TRBJ1-6; 12 bases map to TRBD1. The TCR was taken from a woman in her thirties or forties with acute COVID-19. The specimen sequenced was PBMCs or T cells enriched from blood (not recorded which). As DNA, the CDR3 is TGTGCCATCGAGGGACAGGGGGCCTGGAACGGTTCACCCCTCCACTTT. Amino acids: CAIEGQGAWNGSPLHF.